This T cell receptor (beta chain) was observed in a study of identical twins. Findings of the study overall: Within cord blood, abundant beta clonotypes carried fewer insertions, but memory repertoires showed no such trend.

As for this clonotype: The antigen remains undetermined.

Healthy Caucasians supplied all donations. TCRdb recomputed calls from the 5' RACE reads with MiXCR, one row per CDR3 protein. The sample consists of approximately 220,000 distinct CDR3 sequences, around 10% of them appearing once. CDR1 is DFQATT, CDR2 SNEGSKA, per germline (reference sequence). With 6 bases clipped from V and 8 bases from J, the junction kept 19 bases outside the gene matches. There are 17 residues in the CDR3. The sequence derives from a woman aged 18-29 years in good health. Source material: memory (CD45RO+) T cells sorted from blood. The V and J genes are TRBV20-1 and TRBJ2-1; 10 bases line up with TRBD2. The CDR3 DNA sequence: TGCAGTGCCGAAGAAAGGGTAACGTTAGCGGGGGGTGATGAGCAGTTCTTC. It codes for CSAEERVTLAGGDEQFF.